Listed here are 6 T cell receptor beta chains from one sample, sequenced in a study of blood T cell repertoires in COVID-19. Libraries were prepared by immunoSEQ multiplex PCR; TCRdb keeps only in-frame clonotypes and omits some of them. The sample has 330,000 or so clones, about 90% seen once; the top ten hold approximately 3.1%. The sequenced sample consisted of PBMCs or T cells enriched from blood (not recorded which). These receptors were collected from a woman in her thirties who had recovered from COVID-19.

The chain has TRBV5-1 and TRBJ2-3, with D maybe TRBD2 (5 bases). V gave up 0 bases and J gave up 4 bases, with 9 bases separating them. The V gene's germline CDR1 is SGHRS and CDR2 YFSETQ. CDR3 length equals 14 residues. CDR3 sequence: CASSLGRVPDTQYF. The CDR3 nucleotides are TGCGCCAGCAGCTTGGGGCGGGTCCCAGATACGCAGTATTTT.

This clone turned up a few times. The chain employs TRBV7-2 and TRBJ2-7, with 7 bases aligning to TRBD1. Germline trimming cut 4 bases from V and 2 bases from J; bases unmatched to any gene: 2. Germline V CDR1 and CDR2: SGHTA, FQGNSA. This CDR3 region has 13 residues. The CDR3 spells CASSYDRAYEQYF. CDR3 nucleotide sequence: TGTGCCAGCAGCTATGACAGGGCCTACGAGCAGTACTTC.

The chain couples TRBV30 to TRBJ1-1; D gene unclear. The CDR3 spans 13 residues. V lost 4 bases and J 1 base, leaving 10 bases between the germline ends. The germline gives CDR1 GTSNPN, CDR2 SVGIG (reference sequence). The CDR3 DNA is TGTGCCTGGACCTCTCGACAGAACACTGAAGCTTTCTTT. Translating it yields CAWTSRQNTEAFF.

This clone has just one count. The CDR3 sequence is CASSSSSPGQGRVYNSPLHF. Written as DNA, the CDR3 is TGTGCCAGCAGTTCATCATCACCGGGACAGGGGCGTGTATATAATTCACCCCTCCACTTT. V usage is TRBV27 and J usage is TRBJ1-6; 10 bases map to TRBD1. V lost 4 bases and J lost 4; bases outside the gene matches: 16. This CDR3 is built from 20 residues. Germline CDR1 and CDR2: MNHEY and SMNVEV (reference sequence).

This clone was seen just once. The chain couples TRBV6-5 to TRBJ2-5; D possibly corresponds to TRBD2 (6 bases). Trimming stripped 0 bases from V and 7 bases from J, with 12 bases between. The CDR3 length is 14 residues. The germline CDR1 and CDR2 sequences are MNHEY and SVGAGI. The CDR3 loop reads CASSYSEGWGTQYF. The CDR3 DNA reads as TGTGCCAGCAGTTACTCGGAGGGTTGGGGGACCCAGTACTTC.

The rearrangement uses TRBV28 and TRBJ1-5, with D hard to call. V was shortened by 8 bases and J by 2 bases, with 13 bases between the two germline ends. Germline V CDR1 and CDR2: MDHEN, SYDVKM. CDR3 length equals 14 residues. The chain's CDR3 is CASLEALGNQPQHF. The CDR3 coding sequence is TGTGCCAGCTTGGAGGCTCTGGGCAATCAGCCCCAGCATTTT.